These T cell receptor beta chains were read from a single sample in a study of blood T cell repertoires in COVID-19. TCRdb's copy holds only in-frame clones and misses some; the assay was immunoSEQ multiplex PCR. This table has about 260,000 clones, over 70% appearing once. The source material was peripheral blood. Receptors originate from a woman aged 40 to 50 who had recovered from COVID-19. Both conserved end residues are part of each CDR3. A D gene is named only where the DNA matches it firmly. Size tells how often a clone was seen (once, few, many) or the class of an expanded clone, and some rows leave it out.

D gene: TRBD1; J gene: TRBJ1-2; V gene: TRBV7-3; CDR3 length: 14; clone size: -; CDR3 DNA: TGTGCCAGCAGCTCCGGGACAGCGGGGGATGGCTACACCTTC; CDR3 protein: CASSSGTAGDGYTF
D gene: -; J gene: TRBJ2-7; V gene: TRBV5-1; CDR3 length: 14; clone size: -; CDR3 DNA: TGCGCCAGCAGCTTGCGGGGGACCCCCTACGAGCAGTACTTC; CDR3 protein: CASSLRGTPYEQYF
D gene: -; J gene: TRBJ1-2; V gene: TRBV4-2; CDR3 length: 13; clone size: -; CDR3 DNA: TGTGCCAGCAGCTGGGAGGGCAACTATGGCTACACCTTC; CDR3 protein: CASSWEGNYGYTF
D gene: -; J gene: TRBJ1-3; V gene: TRBV18; CDR3 length: 17; clone size: -; CDR3 DNA: TGTGCCAGCTCACCCACCGGGACAAATCCTTCCGGAAACACCATATATTTT; CDR3 protein: CASSPTGTNPSGNTIYF
D gene: -; J gene: TRBJ1-3; V gene: TRBV5-5; CDR3 length: 14; clone size: -; CDR3 DNA: TGTGCCAGCAGCTTGGGGGCCGGTGGAAACACCATATATTTT; CDR3 protein: CASSLGAGGNTIYF
D gene: -; J gene: TRBJ1-3; V gene: TRBV19; CDR3 length: 15; clone size: -; CDR3 DNA: TGTGCCAGTAGTATAATAACCGGGGCTGGAAACACCATATATTTT; CDR3 protein: CASSIITGAGNTIYF
D gene: -; J gene: TRBJ1-1; V gene: TRBV2; CDR3 length: 11; clone size: -; CDR3 DNA: TGTGCCACCTATAAGAACACTGAAGCTTTCTTT; CDR3 protein: CATYKNTEAFF
D gene: -; J gene: TRBJ1-5; V gene: TRBV10-2; CDR3 length: 15; clone size: -; CDR3 DNA: TGCGCCAGCAGTGAGGACGGGAATAGCAATCAGCCCCAGCATTTT; CDR3 protein: CASSEDGNSNQPQHF
D gene: -; J gene: TRBJ2-3; V gene: TRBV29-1; CDR3 length: 14; clone size: -; CDR3 DNA: TGCAGCGTTGAGAGGGGGACCCCCAGGGATACGCAGTATTTT; CDR3 protein: CSVERGTPRDTQYF
D gene: -; J gene: TRBJ1-2; V gene: TRBV3-1/TRBV3-2; CDR3 length: 14; clone size: -; CDR3 DNA: TGTGCCAGCACGATGACAGCGAGCAACTATGGCTACACCTTC; CDR3 protein: CASTMTASNYGYTF
D gene: -; J gene: TRBJ2-5; V gene: TRBV5-1; CDR3 length: 15; clone size: once; CDR3 DNA: TGCGCCAGCAGCATCTTCCTAGCGAACCAAGAGACCCAGTACTTC; CDR3 protein: CASSIFLANQETQYF
D gene: -; J gene: TRBJ1-2; V gene: TRBV6-5; CDR3 length: 12; clone size: -; CDR3 DNA: TGTGCCAGCACCGAGGCTAACTATGGCTACACCTTC; CDR3 protein: CASTEANYGYTF
D gene: TRBD1; J gene: TRBJ1-2; V gene: TRBV10-1; CDR3 length: 13; clone size: few; CDR3 DNA: TGCGCCAGCAGCCGGGACAGGGGAGATGGCTACACCTTC; CDR3 protein: CASSRDRGDGYTF
D gene: -; J gene: TRBJ2-2; V gene: TRBV7-2; CDR3 length: 13; clone size: -; CDR3 DNA: TGTGCCAGCAGCCCGCGGACAGAGGGGAGGCTGTTTTTT; CDR3 protein: CASSPRTEGRLFF
D gene: -; J gene: TRBJ1-1; V gene: TRBV3-1/TRBV3-2; CDR3 length: 13; clone size: -; CDR3 DNA: TGTGCCAGCACCCTTAGGAGTCTCCCTGAAGCTTTCTTT; CDR3 protein: CASTLRSLPEAFF
D gene: -; J gene: TRBJ2-7; V gene: TRBV29-1; CDR3 length: 16; clone size: -; CDR3 DNA: TGCAGCGCCTATTCCGGTGGGGCAGGGGCCCCCTACGAGCAGTACTTC; CDR3 protein: CSAYSGGAGAPYEQYF
D gene: -; J gene: TRBJ1-6; V gene: TRBV18; CDR3 length: 18; clone size: -; CDR3 DNA: TGTGCCAGCTCACCAGGCGGATCCCCGAGCTCCTATAATTCACCCCTCCACTTT; CDR3 protein: CASSPGGSPSSYNSPLHF
D gene: TRBD1; J gene: TRBJ1-2; V gene: TRBV18; CDR3 length: 17; clone size: -; CDR3 DNA: TGTGCCAGCTCACCCAACCAGGGGGCCCCTACGGGATATGGCTACACCTTC; CDR3 protein: CASSPNQGAPTGYGYTF
D gene: -; J gene: TRBJ2-3; V gene: TRBV5-1; CDR3 length: 15; clone size: once; CDR3 DNA: TGCGCCAGCAGCTCCTCAGACAGCCGCACAGATACGCAGTATTTT; CDR3 protein: CASSSSDSRTDTQYF
D gene: -; J gene: TRBJ2-5; V gene: TRBV2; CDR3 length: 12; clone size: -; CDR3 DNA: TGTGCCAGCAGTAAAACGGGAGAGACCCAGTACTTC; CDR3 protein: CASSKTGETQYF
D gene: TRBD1; J gene: TRBJ1-2; V gene: TRBV12-3/TRBV12-4; CDR3 length: 13; clone size: -; CDR3 DNA: TGTGCCAGCAGCGACAGGGAAGACTATGGCTACACCTTC; CDR3 protein: CASSDREDYGYTF
D gene: TRBD1; J gene: TRBJ1-5; V gene: TRBV19; CDR3 length: 15; clone size: -; CDR3 DNA: TGTGCCAGTAGTGTCCGACAGGGGGGGGGTCAGCCCCAGCATTTT; CDR3 protein: CASSVRQGGGQPQHF
D gene: TRBD1; J gene: TRBJ2-5; V gene: TRBV5-4; CDR3 length: 13; clone size: -; CDR3 DNA: TGTGCCAGCAGCCTGGACAGGGGAGAGACCCAGTACTTC; CDR3 protein: CASSLDRGETQYF
D gene: -; J gene: TRBJ1-5; V gene: TRBV5-8; CDR3 length: 14; clone size: -; CDR3 DNA: TGTGCCAGCAGCTTGTGGGACAACAATCAGCCCCAGCATTTT; CDR3 protein: CASSLWDNNQPQHF
D gene: TRBD1; J gene: TRBJ1-5; V gene: TRBV2; CDR3 length: 13; clone size: -; CDR3 DNA: TGTGCCAGCAGGGGACAGGGGGCTCAGCCCCAGCATTTT; CDR3 protein: CASRGQGAQPQHF
D gene: -; J gene: TRBJ2-7; V gene: TRBV6-5; CDR3 length: 14; clone size: -; CDR3 DNA: TGTGCCAGCAGCGCCAGGAGGGGAAGCTACGAGCAGTACTTC; CDR3 protein: CASSARRGSYEQYF
D gene: -; J gene: TRBJ1-4; V gene: TRBV6-6; CDR3 length: 15; clone size: -; CDR3 DNA: TGTGCCAGCAGTTACGGGCAGGGCGGTAATGAAAAACTGTTTTTT; CDR3 protein: CASSYGQGGNEKLFF
D gene: -; J gene: TRBJ1-2; V gene: TRBV6-2/TRBV6-3; CDR3 length: 13; clone size: few; CDR3 DNA: TGTGCCAGCAGTTACTGGAGGCAGAGCGGCTACACCTTC; CDR3 protein: CASSYWRQSGYTF
D gene: TRBD1; J gene: TRBJ2-2; V gene: TRBV10-3; CDR3 length: 15; clone size: -; CDR3 DNA: TGTGCCATCAGAGACAGGGTTTCGAACACCGGGGAGCTGTTTTTT; CDR3 protein: CAIRDRVSNTGELFF
D gene: -; J gene: TRBJ1-5; V gene: TRBV21-1; CDR3 length: 18; clone size: -; CDR3 DNA: TGTGCCAGCAGCATGCGGGTCCTCCGACATTATAGCAATCAGCCCCAGCATTTT; CDR3 protein: CASSMRVLRHYSNQPQHF
D gene: -; J gene: TRBJ1-1; V gene: TRBV9; CDR3 length: 15; clone size: -; CDR3 DNA: TGTGCCAGCAGCCTACCCCTCACAGGGAACACTGAAGCTTTCTTT; CDR3 protein: CASSLPLTGNTEAFF
D gene: TRBD2; J gene: TRBJ2-7; V gene: TRBV7-6; CDR3 length: 16; clone size: -; CDR3 DNA: TGTGCCAGCAGCTTAGGGGCTGCGGGGGGCACCTACGAGCAGTACTTC; CDR3 protein: CASSLGAAGGTYEQYF
D gene: -; J gene: TRBJ2-1; V gene: TRBV27; CDR3 length: 15; clone size: -; CDR3 DNA: TGTGCCAGCAGTTTAATCGGGGACGGGGGAAATGAGCAGTTCTTC; CDR3 protein: CASSLIGDGGNEQFF
D gene: TRBD2; J gene: TRBJ2-3; V gene: TRBV6-2/TRBV6-3; CDR3 length: 17; clone size: -; CDR3 DNA: TGTGCCAGCAGTTCCCCCTGGAAGGCGGGGGGAGGGGATACGCAGTATTTT; CDR3 protein: CASSSPWKAGGGDTQYF
D gene: -; J gene: TRBJ2-3; V gene: TRBV15; CDR3 length: 15; clone size: -; CDR3 DNA: TGTGCCACCAGCGGAGACAGGCCTCGGACAGATACGCAGTATTTT; CDR3 protein: CATSGDRPRTDTQYF
D gene: TRBD2; J gene: TRBJ2-5; V gene: TRBV7-9; CDR3 length: 18; clone size: -; CDR3 DNA: TGTGCCAGCAGTCGGTTTGGTCTAGCGGGGGGAAGCTGGGAGACCCAGTACTTC; CDR3 protein: CASSRFGLAGGSWETQYF
D gene: -; J gene: TRBJ1-1; V gene: TRBV18; CDR3 length: 13; clone size: -; CDR3 DNA: TGTGCCAGCTCACGGTTTGAGGACACTGAAGCTTTCTTT; CDR3 protein: CASSRFEDTEAFF
D gene: TRBD1; J gene: TRBJ1-5; V gene: TRBV25-1; CDR3 length: 16; clone size: -; CDR3 DNA: TGTGCCAGCAGTCTCCGGACAGGTTCAGCAAATCAGCCCCAGCATTTT; CDR3 protein: CASSLRTGSANQPQHF
D gene: -; J gene: TRBJ1-2; V gene: TRBV7-8; CDR3 length: 13; clone size: -; CDR3 DNA: TGTGCCAGCAGCTGGGGGGGGGACTATGGCTACACCTTC; CDR3 protein: CASSWGGDYGYTF
D gene: TRBD1; J gene: TRBJ1-1; V gene: TRBV11-3; CDR3 length: 14; clone size: -; CDR3 DNA: TGTGCCAGCAGCTTAGAAGGGACAGACACTGAAGCTTTCTTT; CDR3 protein: CASSLEGTDTEAFF
D gene: -; J gene: TRBJ2-1; V gene: TRBV9; CDR3 length: 13; clone size: -; CDR3 DNA: TGTGCCAGCTCGCCGAGCTCCTACAATGAGCAGTTCTTC; CDR3 protein: CASSPSSYNEQFF
D gene: -; J gene: TRBJ1-5; V gene: TRBV7-9; CDR3 length: 13; clone size: -; CDR3 DNA: TGTGCCAGCAGCCCCCAAGGGGGTCAGCCCCAGCATTTT; CDR3 protein: CASSPQGGQPQHF
D gene: TRBD1; J gene: TRBJ1-5; V gene: TRBV27; CDR3 length: 17; clone size: -; CDR3 DNA: TGTGCCAGCAGTTTATACTCAGGGGGCCGGGGCAATCAGCCCCAGCATTTT; CDR3 protein: CASSLYSGGRGNQPQHF
D gene: -; J gene: TRBJ1-1; V gene: TRBV7-9; CDR3 length: 13; clone size: -; CDR3 DNA: TGTGCCAGCAGCTTAGGGGCTGGCACTGAAGCTTTCTTT; CDR3 protein: CASSLGAGTEAFF
D gene: -; J gene: TRBJ2-5; V gene: TRBV5-6; CDR3 length: 14; clone size: -; CDR3 DNA: TGTGCCAGCAGCTTGGGTACATACAGCAAGACCCAGTACTTC; CDR3 protein: CASSLGTYSKTQYF
D gene: -; J gene: TRBJ1-5; V gene: TRBV11-2; CDR3 length: 12; clone size: -; CDR3 DNA: TGTGCCAGCAGCTTGACAAATCAGCCCCAGCATTTT; CDR3 protein: CASSLTNQPQHF
D gene: TRBD1; J gene: TRBJ2-7; V gene: TRBV11-2; CDR3 length: 15; clone size: -; CDR3 DNA: TGTGCCAGCAGCCCGCCCGGGACAGGGGGCGCCGAGCAGTACTTC; CDR3 protein: CASSPPGTGGAEQYF
D gene: -; J gene: TRBJ2-2; V gene: TRBV15; CDR3 length: 16; clone size: -; CDR3 DNA: TGTGCCACCAGCAGAGATATACTAGCCGGGACCGGGGAGCTGTTTTTT; CDR3 protein: CATSRDILAGTGELFF
D gene: TRBD1; J gene: TRBJ1-5; V gene: TRBV7-2; CDR3 length: 15; clone size: -; CDR3 DNA: TGTGCCAGCAGCCCCTACAGGGGGCATAATCAGCCCCAGCATTTT; CDR3 protein: CASSPYRGHNQPQHF
D gene: -; J gene: TRBJ1-4; V gene: TRBV18; CDR3 length: 19; clone size: -; CDR3 DNA: TGTGCCAGCTCCCGCGCCCCTACAAGGGGACTGATAACTAATGAAAAACTGTTTTTT; CDR3 protein: CASSRAPTRGLITNEKLFF
D gene: -; J gene: TRBJ2-1; V gene: TRBV11-2; CDR3 length: 14; clone size: -; CDR3 DNA: TGTGCCAGCAGCGAATACGAAGGGGTTCGTGGACAGTTCTTC; CDR3 protein: CASSEYEGVRGQFF
D gene: -; J gene: TRBJ2-1; V gene: TRBV5-1; CDR3 length: 13; clone size: -; CDR3 DNA: TGCGCCAGCAGCTTTACAGGGACCAATGAGCAGTTCTTC; CDR3 protein: CASSFTGTNEQFF
D gene: TRBD2; J gene: TRBJ2-3; V gene: TRBV9; CDR3 length: 17; clone size: -; CDR3 DNA: TGTGCCAGCAGCTTGGAGCGGGGGGGCCCTGGCACAGATACGCAGTATTTT; CDR3 protein: CASSLERGGPGTDTQYF
D gene: TRBD1; J gene: TRBJ2-3; V gene: TRBV28; CDR3 length: 15; clone size: -; CDR3 DNA: TGTGCCAGCAGTTTATGGAGACAGGGCGCAGATACGCAGTATTTT; CDR3 protein: CASSLWRQGADTQYF
D gene: TRBD1; J gene: TRBJ2-1; V gene: TRBV27; CDR3 length: 13; clone size: -; CDR3 DNA: TGTGCCAGCCTCGACAGGGTCCGGGTTGAGCAGTTCTTC; CDR3 protein: CASLDRVRVEQFF
D gene: TRBD1; J gene: TRBJ2-6; V gene: TRBV10-3; CDR3 length: 17; clone size: -; CDR3 DNA: TGTGCCATCAGTGATGGACAGGGCGGGACTGGGGCCAACGTCCTGACTTTC; CDR3 protein: CAISDGQGGTGANVLTF
D gene: -; J gene: TRBJ1-2; V gene: TRBV5-6; CDR3 length: 13; clone size: -; CDR3 DNA: TGTGCCAGCAGCTACAAAGGGGTCCAAGGCTACACCTTC; CDR3 protein: CASSYKGVQGYTF
D gene: -; J gene: TRBJ2-7; V gene: TRBV20-1; CDR3 length: 14; clone size: -; CDR3 DNA: TGCAGTGCTAGTCCCCCGGGGGGCACGCGAGAGCAGTACTTC; CDR3 protein: CSASPPGGTREQYF
D gene: TRBD2; J gene: TRBJ2-1; V gene: TRBV5-1; CDR3 length: 16; clone size: -; CDR3 DNA: TGCCCCAGCAGCTTTTTGCAAGCGGGGGGGGTAAATGAGCAGTTCTTC; CDR3 protein: CPSSFLQAGGVNEQFF